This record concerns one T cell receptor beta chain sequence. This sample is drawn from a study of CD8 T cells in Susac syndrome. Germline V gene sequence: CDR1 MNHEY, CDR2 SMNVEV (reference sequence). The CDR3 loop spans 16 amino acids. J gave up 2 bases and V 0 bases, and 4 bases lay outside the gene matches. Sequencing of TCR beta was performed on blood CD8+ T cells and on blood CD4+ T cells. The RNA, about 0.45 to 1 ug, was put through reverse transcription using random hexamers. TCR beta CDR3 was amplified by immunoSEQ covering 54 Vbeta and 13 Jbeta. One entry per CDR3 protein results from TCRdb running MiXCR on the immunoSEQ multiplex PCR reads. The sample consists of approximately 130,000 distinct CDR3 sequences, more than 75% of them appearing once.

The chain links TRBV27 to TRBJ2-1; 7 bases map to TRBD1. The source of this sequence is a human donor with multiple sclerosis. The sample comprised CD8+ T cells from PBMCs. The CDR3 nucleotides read TGTGCCAGCAGTTTATCGCGGCAGGGGGCCTACAATGAGCAGTTCTTC. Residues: CASSLSRQGAYNEQFF.